Presented here are 5 T cell receptor beta chains from one specimen sequenced in a study of cytomegalovirus exposure and HLA in healthy donors. Clones were sequenced by immunoSEQ multiplex PCR, and TCRdb holds only the in-frame ones, with some missing. The repertoire includes around 73,000 clones, about 87% of them detected once, and 3% to 4% sits in the top ten. The source material was PBMCs. Receptor source: a woman aged 18-35 years in good health and CMV-seropositive.

The chain links TRBV5-6 to TRBJ2-5; 10 bases line up with TRBD2. Looked up from germline, CDR1 is SGHDT and CDR2 is YYEEEE. The V gene end was trimmed by 5 bases and the J gene end by 4 bases; junction bases not matched to a gene: 17. The CDR3 length is 18 residues. CDR3 sequence: CASSRRGVWTSGRETQYF. CDR3 sequence (DNA): TGTGCCAGCAGTCGACGGGGGGTCTGGACTAGCGGACGAGAGACCCAGTACTTC.

This chain joins TRBV4-1 and TRBJ2-2; TRBD2 matches at 7 bases. Trimming at V came to 2 bases and at J to 8 bases, leaving 5 bases not matched to a gene. CDR1 and CDR2 (germline): MGHRA, YSYEKL. The CDR3 sequence is 14 residues long. Here the CDR3 reads CASSQREAGGELFF. CDR3 DNA sequence: TGCGCCAGCAGCCAACGGGAGGCGGGGGGGGAGCTGTTTTTT.

The gene calls are TRBV28 and TRBJ1-3; D unresolved. The CDR3 covers 14 residues. V was pared by 2 bases and J by 2 bases, with 7 bases between. Germline assignment: CDR1 MDHEN and CDR2 SYDVKM. CDR3 protein: CASSLGTAGNTIYF. DNA for the CDR3: TGTGCCAGCAGTTTAGGCACAGCTGGAAACACCATATATTTT.

The V and J genes are TRBV30 and TRBJ1-2; no firm D call. V was pared by 1 base and J by 4 bases, with 13 bases between. Germline assignment: CDR1 GTSNPN and CDR2 SVGIG (reference sequence). This CDR3 spans 14 amino acids. In DNA form, the CDR3 reads TGTGCCTGGAGTGAACCGGGTCAATTCTATGGCTACACCTTC. It encodes CAWSEPGQFYGYTF.

V and J are TRBV10-3 and TRBJ1-4; the D gene is possibly TRBD1 (5 bases). Trimming pared 0 bases from V and 8 bases from J, leaving 13 bases between. Germline V CDR1 and CDR2: ENHRY, SYGVKD. The CDR3 sequence is 15 residues long. The CDR3 DNA reads as TGTGCCATCAGTGAGTCGAATAGGGGTGGCGAAAAACTGTTTTTT. This codes for CAISESNRGGEKLFF.